A selection of T cell receptor beta chains follows, all from one sample in a study of patients and donors after allogeneic stem cell transplantation. TCRdb itself ran the RT-PCR reads through MiXCR, one entry per CDR3 protein. This sample has some 960,000 distinct CDR3 sequences, with around 17% found just once. The sequenced sample was blood, either unsorted or a sorted T cell fraction (not recorded which). The source is a human donor who was either an allogeneic HSCT recipient or a stem cell or donor lymphocyte infusion donor (not recorded which). It is not recorded whose cells these are; they may come from a transplant donor. The CDR3 runs from the conserved cysteine through the conserved F or W. The D gene is left open where the match is weak. Only some rows state a clone size, as once, few, many or a class for expanded clones.

V	J	D	length	size	DNA	CDR3
TRBV29-1	TRBJ2-2	-	14	few	TGCAGCGGAGGAGCCTTGGGGTCGGTCGGGGAGCTGTTTTTT	CSGGALGSVGELFF
TRBV5-1	TRBJ1-2	TRBD1	15	few	TGCGCCAGCAGCCGCGGGGACAGGGAAATGCGTGGCTACACCTTC	CASSRGDREMRGYTF
TRBV21-1	TRBJ1-2	-	14	-	TGTGCCAGCAGCGCGACATATTCGGGCTATGGCTACACCTTC	CASSATYSGYGYTF
TRBV6-5	TRBJ1-6	-	11	-	TGTGCCAGCAGTTACGGCGGTCCCCTCCACTTT	CASSYGGPLHF
TRBV7-6	TRBJ2-3	-	13	-	TGTGCCAGCAGCTTAGTCGGTTCAGATACGCAGTATTTT	CASSLVGSDTQYF
TRBV25-1	TRBJ2-7	TRBD1	14	few	TGTGCCAGCAGTGCCTTCGGACAGGGCCACGAGCAGTACTTC	CASSAFGQGHEQYF
TRBV20-1	TRBJ1-4	-	15	-	TGCAGTGCTAGTTCGCCTGTAGGAATAGGTGAAAAACTGTTTTTT	CSASSPVGIGEKLFF
TRBV27	TRBJ1-1	-	14	-	TGTGCCAGCAGTTCGGTCCCGGGACGCACTGAAGCTTTCTTT	CASSSVPGRTEAFF
TRBV13	TRBJ1-6	-	14	-	TGTGCCAGCAGCCCCGGGGTCTCATATTCACCCCTCCACTTT	CASSPGVSYSPLHF
TRBV12-3/TRBV12-4	TRBJ2-7	-	13	many	TGTGCCAGCAGTTTCGGACAGCGCTACGAGCAGTACTTC	CASSFGQRYEQYF
TRBV27	TRBJ2-3	-	16	few	TGTGCCAGCAGTTCCCCCGGGGTGATCCCTCCGGAATCGCAGTATTTT	CASSSPGVIPPESQYF
TRBV12-3/TRBV12-4	TRBJ2-1	TRBD1	13	few	TGTGCCAGCAGAAGACAGGGCTTGAATGAGCAGTTCTTC	CASRRQGLNEQFF
TRBV5-1	TRBJ2-1	TRBD2	16	-	TGCGCCAGCAGCTTTTCAAGGACTAGCGGGAACAATGAGCAGTTCTTC	CASSFSRTSGNNEQFF
TRBV18	TRBJ2-5	-	12	few	TGTGCCAGCTCACCAAAGTCCGAGACCCAGTACTTC	CASSPKSETQYF
TRBV15	TRBJ2-7	-	14	-	TGTGCCACCAGCAGAGAAGGCAGGGGTTACGAGCAGTACTTC	CATSREGRGYEQYF
TRBV7-9	TRBJ2-2	TRBD1	17	few	TGTGCCAGCAGCCAGCTCCTCGGGACAGGGGGGACCGGGGAGCTGTTTTTT	CASSQLLGTGGTGELFF
TRBV7-9	TRBJ1-1	-	14	few	TGTGCCAGCAGGCGAAAGCAGGACCACACTGAAGCTTTCTTT	CASRRKQDHTEAFF
TRBV12-3/TRBV12-4	TRBJ1-2	-	15	few	TGTGCCACCCAGGAGTCGGGACGACATTCACAGGGCTACACCTTC	CATQESGRHSQGYTF
TRBV12-3/TRBV12-4	TRBJ2-5	-	13	-	TGTGCCAGCAGCGAGGGGAGAACAGAGACCCAGTACTTC	CASSEGRTETQYF
TRBV7-2	TRBJ2-3	TRBD2	14	-	TGTGCCAGCAGCCCCCGAACTAGCGGAGATACGCAGTATTTT	CASSPRTSGDTQYF
TRBV6-2/TRBV6-3	TRBJ2-3	-	14	few	TGTGCCAGCCAACTAGCTTGGGTCACAGATACGCAGTATTTT	CASQLAWVTDTQYF